Sequencing of this T cell receptor beta chain was carried out in a study of cytomegalovirus exposure and HLA in healthy donors. Trimming removed 0 bases from V and 4 bases from J; junction bases left unmatched: 0. CDR3 length: 14 amino acids. In germline, CDR1 is MGHRA, CDR2 YSYEKL. The study ran its PCR with 60 Vbeta and 13 Jbeta primers. Here immunoSEQ multiplex PCR was the method, and the copy in TCRdb shows in-frame clones only, minus some. The sample shows 210,000 or so clones, 77% of them seen only once. The TCR originated in an older woman in good health and CMV-seropositive. Source material: PBMCs. The chain combines TRBV4-1 with TRBJ1-2, with 9 bases lining up with TRBD1. In DNA form, the CDR3 reads TGCGCCAGCAGCCAAGAGACAGGGGGCTATGGCTACACCTTC. Encoded protein: CASSQETGGYGYTF.